The 10 T cell receptor beta chains reported below all come from one sample, sequenced in a study of shared T cell receptors in the human thymus. TCRdb keeps only in-frame clones here, not all; method: immunoSEQ multiplex PCR. This sample has roughly 700,000 clones, with 85% to 90% found just once. Another study also made use of these data, one on human thymus T cells.

The sequenced material came from thymocytes. The receptors derive from a boy less than two years old with a congenital heart defect.

The rearrangement joins TRBV7-9 to TRBJ2-7; 12 bases fit TRBD2. The CDR3 has 19 residues. Trimming at V came to 3 bases and at J to 5 bases, leaving 17 bases not matched to a gene. Germline lookup yields CDR1 SEHNR and CDR2 FQNEAQ (reference sequence). Here the CDR3 DNA reads TGTGCCAGCAGCTTCTCCGGCGGGCTAGCGGGAGGGCCGCTCCACGAGCAGTACTTC. It specifies CASSFSGGLAGGPLHEQYF.

This chain joins TRBV30 and TRBJ1-6; possible D gene TRBD1, 5 bases. The length of the CDR3 is 14 residues. The V gene lost 2 bases and the J gene lost 12 bases, with 17 bases spanning the gap. Looked up from germline, CDR1 is GTSNPN and CDR2 is SVGIG (reference sequence). The CDR3, as DNA: TGTGCCTGGAGTTCCGGACGGGGGAACGGACCCCTCCACTTT. Residues: CAWSSGRGNGPLHF.

Turning to this clone: This sample includes further DNA sequences coding for the same CDR3. The V and J genes are TRBV18 and TRBJ2-2; maybe TRBD2 (6 bases). CDR1 KGHSH and CDR2 LQKENI come from the germline V gene. Trimming left V 2 bases short and J 5 bases short, with 6 bases between. The CDR3 extends over 13 amino acids. CDR3 nucleotide sequence: TGTGCCAGCTCACCAGGGGGGACCGGGGAGCTGTTTTTT. Translated, it gives CASSPGGTGELFF.

The chain employs TRBV28 and TRBJ1-1; D is perhaps TRBD1 (5 bases). Germline V gene data show CDR1 as MDHEN and CDR2 as SYDVKM. V dropped 8 bases and J dropped 0 bases, with 13 bases sitting between them. This CDR3 is 14 amino acids long. Here the CDR3 DNA reads TGTGCCAGCCGGTTTCTGACAGTGAACACTGAAGCTTTCTTT. Translating gives CASRFLTVNTEAFF.

The chain has TRBV4-3 and TRBJ2-3, with 7 bases matching TRBD2. Per germline, CDR1 LGHNA and CDR2 YSLEER. J gave up 7 bases and V 2 bases, and 12 bases lay outside the gene matches. CDR3 size: 16 residues. The CDR3 DNA follows: TGCGCCAGCAGCCAAAAAAGCGGGGACCTACCAAATACGCAGTATTTT. Its translation is CASSQKSGDLPNTQYF.

The rearrangement uses TRBV15 and TRBJ2-7, with TRBD2 as a possible D gene (6 bases). Trimming shortened V by 3 bases and J by 0 bases, and 12 bases separated the two germline ends. This CDR3 is 15 amino acids long. Germline V gene lookup returns CDR1 LNHNV and CDR2 YYDKDF (reference sequence). The DNA for the CDR3 is TGTGCCACCAGCAGCCGCTCTAGCGACTCCTACGAGCAGTACTTC. Its translation is CATSSRSSDSYEQYF.

The gene calls are TRBV11-2 and TRBJ2-3, with 8 positions matching TRBD2. The CDR3 has 17 amino acids. V gave up 5 bases and J gave up 6 bases; unmatched junction bases: 16. CDR1 is SGHAT, CDR2 FQNNGV, per germline. CDR3 nucleotide sequence: TGTGCCAGCAGCCCAGGGACAAGCGGGAGTTGTTGGGATACGCAGTATTTT. Protein product: CASSPGTSGSCWDTQYF.

V gene TRBV27 combines with J gene TRBJ2-3, with D unclear. Trimming pared 2 bases from V and 1 base from J, leaving 10 bases between. The CDR3 extends over 15 amino acids. Germline V gene data show CDR1 as MNHEY and CDR2 as SMNVEV (reference sequence). The CDR3 is CASSLHALGTDTQYF. DNA for the CDR3: TGTGCCAGCAGTTTACACGCACTTGGCACAGATACGCAGTATTTT.

A note on this clone: Different DNA sequences within this sample yield the same CDR3. This rearrangement joins TRBV19 to TRBJ2-5; D is possibly TRBD2 (5 bases). Germline V gene lookup returns CDR1 LNHDA and CDR2 SQIVND (reference sequence). V dropped 5 bases and J dropped 1 base, with 20 bases sitting between them. The CDR3 is 17 amino acids. CDR3 sequence reads: CASSPLYPERAQETQYF. CDR3 in DNA: TGTGCCAGTAGTCCCCTTTACCCCGAGAGGGCCCAAGAGACCCAGTACTTC.

The chain is built from TRBV30 and TRBJ2-7; 11 bases agree with TRBD2. Germline V gives CDR1 GTSNPN, CDR2 SVGIG (reference sequence). Trimming removed 2 bases from V and 3 bases from J; junction bases left unmatched: 15. CDR3 size: 18 residues. In DNA, the CDR3 is TGTGCCTGGAGTCCGTACTTAACTAGCGGGAGCTTGGGCTACGAGCAGTACTTC. Its protein product is CAWSPYLTSGSLGYEQYF.